This entry is about one TCR beta chain. Its antigen is not identified. The CDR3 is 16 amino acids. Trimming cost V 3 bases and J 0 bases, with 15 bases left between them. Germline loops: CDR1 SGHRS, CDR2 YFSETQ. The data stem from a study of cytomegalovirus exposure and HLA in healthy donors. For the study at large: The 120 validation repertoires, a later analysis reported, used the same platform as the approximately 670 repertoires from the first cohort.

Generated by immunoSEQ multiplex PCR, the TCRdb table keeps only in-frame clones and is missing some. The data hold about 140,000 clones, with 80% to 90% observed a single time. The donors were members of the validation cohort, which comprised 120 subjects and was separate from the first cohort of 600 to 850 subjects. Whole-study findings and limits: A classifier reportedly called cytomegalovirus status with high sensitivity and specificity. Among TCR beta chains, those listed as cytomegalovirus-associated numbered about 160.

The source material was PBMCs. The receptor comes from a young man in good health and CMV-seropositive. This sequence joins TRBV5-1 and TRBJ1-1, with no clear D. The chain's CDR3 is CASSSDYMTMNTEAFF. As DNA, the CDR3 is TGCGCCAGCAGCTCCGACTATATGACTATGAACACTGAAGCTTTCTTT.